This T cell receptor (beta chain) was retrieved from a study of blood T cell repertoires in COVID-19. Assay used: immunoSEQ multiplex PCR; TCRdb lists only in-frame clones, some missing. The repertoire holds hundreds of thousands of clones, with about nine tenths as singletons. Trimming left V 3 bases short and J 7 bases short, with 28 bases between. Germline V gene sequence: CDR1 SGDLS, CDR2 YYNGEE. CDR3 length: 18 residues. Sequencing was done on a sample of PBMCs or T cells enriched from blood (not recorded which). The chain is built from TRBV9 and TRBJ1-1, with D hard to call. This TCR was sampled from a woman aged 30 to 39 with acute COVID-19. The chain's CDR3 is CASSGYRGPGRSLNEAFF. CDR3 nucleotides: TGTGCCAGCAGCGGCTACAGAGGGCCTGGAAGGTCATTAAATGAAGCTTTCTTT.